Listed below are T cell receptor beta chains from one sample, sequenced in a study of shared clonotypes between healthy human individuals. The protocol was immunoSEQ multiplex PCR, while the TCRdb copy is restricted to in-frame clones and leaves out a portion. The sample holds 550,000 to 750,000 clones, roughly 95% seen once. Material: naive CD8+ T cells sorted from blood. The receptor source for this set is a woman aged 25 to 39 in good health. The CDR3 runs from the conserved cysteine through the conserved F or W. The D gene is left open where the match is weak. Some rows have no size entry. The others give once, few or many, or a class for an expanded clone.

TRBV5-4,-,TRBJ1-3,-,CASSLDVSGNTIYF,TGTGCCAGCAGCTTGGACGTCTCTGGAAACACCATATATTTT
TRBV29-1,-,TRBJ2-3,-,CSVTRDTQYF,TGCAGCGTCACCCGGGATACGCAGTATTTT
TRBV2,-,TRBJ2-7,TRBD2,CASRGLAGTYEQYF,TGTGCCAGCAGGGGACTAGCGGGAACCTACGAGCAGTACTTC
TRBV11-1,-,TRBJ2-7,-,CASSLLENAYEQYF,TGTGCCAGCAGCTTACTTGAAAACGCCTACGAGCAGTACTTC
TRBV6-5,-,TRBJ2-1,-,CASSYGTEYNEQFF,TGTGCCAGCAGTTATGGGACGGAATACAATGAGCAGTTCTTC
TRBV9,once,TRBJ1-4,-,CASSVDYTATNEKLFF,TGTGCCAGCAGCGTAGACTACACGGCAACTAATGAAAAACTGTTTTTT
TRBV6-6,few,TRBJ1-2,-,CASSGYGYTF,TGTGCCAGCAGTGGCTATGGCTACACCTTC
TRBV7-2,-,TRBJ2-7,TRBD2,CASSLAGGLYEQYF,TGTGCCAGCAGCCTAGCGGGAGGCCTCTACGAGCAGTACTTC
TRBV27,-,TRBJ2-7,TRBD2,CASSLKGGRTTYEQYF,TGTGCCAGCAGTTTAAAGGGCGGGAGAACTACCTACGAGCAGTACTTC
TRBV11-1,-,TRBJ2-5,-,CASSHLGGVEETQYF,TGTGCCAGCAGCCACCTCGGGGGCGTCGAAGAGACCCAGTACTTC
TRBV20-1,-,TRBJ2-1,-,CSATGEGGFF,TGCAGTGCTACTGGTGAGGGAGGGTTCTTC
TRBV12-5,-,TRBJ2-1,TRBD1,CASGLGDRAYNEQFF,TGTGCTAGTGGTTTGGGGGACAGGGCCTACAATGAGCAGTTCTTC
TRBV19,few,TRBJ1-1,-,CASKAATEAFF,TGTGCCAGCAAGGCAGCCACTGAAGCTTTCTTT
TRBV19,-,TRBJ2-2,TRBD1,CASSPWTGWTGELFF,TGTGCCAGTAGTCCGTGGACAGGCTGGACCGGGGAGCTGTTTTTT
TRBV2,once,TRBJ2-1,-,CASSPLGLANEQFF,TGTGCCAGCAGCCCATTGGGGCTAGCCAATGAGCAGTTCTTC
TRBV7-9,-,TRBJ2-3,TRBD2,CASSLLAGVTDTQYF,TGTGCCAGCAGCTTACTAGCGGGAGTGACAGATACGCAGTATTTT
TRBV4-1,-,TRBJ2-7,TRBD1,CASSLSDRAYEQYF,TGCGCCAGCAGCCTTTCGGACAGGGCCTACGAGCAGTACTTC
TRBV7-8,-,TRBJ1-5,-,CASSDRALVGGLNQPQHF,TGTGCCAGCAGCGATAGGGCGCTGGTAGGGGGTCTCAATCAGCCCCAGCATTTT
TRBV6-5,-,TRBJ2-1,-,CASSYAGPNEQFF,TGTGCCAGCAGTTATGCAGGACCTAATGAGCAGTTCTTC
TRBV9,-,TRBJ2-3,-,CASSVAGAADTQYF,TGTGCCAGCAGCGTAGCGGGAGCCGCAGATACGCAGTATTTT
TRBV28,once,TRBJ2-3,-,CASSFSGADTQYF,TGTGCCAGCAGTTTCTCTGGCGCAGATACGCAGTATTTT
TRBV2,-,TRBJ2-3,-,CASSSPRDKISDTQYF,TGTGCCAGCAGTTCCCCTCGGGACAAGATCTCAGATACGCAGTATTTT
TRBV28,-,TRBJ2-7,TRBD1,CASSLIGTGPEQYF,TGTGCCAGCAGTTTAATAGGGACAGGTCCCGAGCAGTACTTC
TRBV6-1,-,TRBJ1-5,TRBD1,CASRGTGDFSNQPQHF,TGTGCCAGCCGTGGGACAGGGGATTTTAGCAATCAGCCCCAGCATTTT
TRBV28,-,TRBJ1-1,TRBD1,CASSPFLLLGQGGLAFF,TGTGCCAGCAGTCCTTTCCTCCTCCTAGGACAGGGGGGCTTAGCTTTCTTT
TRBV16,once,TRBJ1-1,-,CASSHFTDSTEAFF,TGTGCCAGCAGCCATTTCACAGATAGTACTGAAGCTTTCTTT
TRBV28,-,TRBJ2-3,TRBD2,CASTQRGTRGIDTQYF,TGTGCCAGCACCCAGCGAGGGACTAGAGGGATTGATACGCAGTATTTT
TRBV10-3,once,TRBJ2-1,TRBD2,CAISGEGLAGGNEQFF,TGTGCCATCAGTGGGGAGGGATTGGCGGGAGGCAATGAGCAGTTCTTC
TRBV7-3,-,TRBJ1-1,-,CASSSSKGGSTEAFF,TGTGCCAGCAGCTCATCGAAAGGAGGGAGCACTGAAGCTTTCTTT
TRBV15,-,TRBJ2-2,TRBD2,CATSIGTKNTGELFF,TGTGCCACCAGCATAGGGACTAAAAACACCGGGGAGCTGTTTTTT
TRBV27,-,TRBJ1-5,-,CASSFHFNQPQHF,TGTGCCAGCAGTTTCCACTTTAATCAGCCCCAGCATTTT
TRBV29-1,-,TRBJ2-7,TRBD1,CSVEVRQGGSYEQYF,TGCAGCGTTGAAGTTAGACAGGGGGGCTCCTACGAGCAGTACTTC
TRBV5-4,-,TRBJ2-7,-,CASSLAGSGYEQYF,TGTGCCAGCAGCTTGGCCGGGAGTGGGTACGAGCAGTACTTC
TRBV6-5,-,TRBJ2-3,TRBD2,CASSYSLLAADTQYF,TGTGCCAGCAGTTACTCCCTACTAGCGGCAGATACGCAGTATTTT
TRBV7-2,-,TRBJ2-7,TRBD2,CASSSGGSSDYEQYF,TGTGCCAGCAGCTCGGGCGGGAGTTCTGACTACGAGCAGTACTTC
TRBV14,-,TRBJ2-7,-,CASSQFQGPYEQYF,TGTGCCAGCAGCCAGTTTCAGGGACCCTACGAGCAGTACTTC
TRBV6-1,-,TRBJ1-2,-,CASSEVKDSYGYTF,TGTGCCAGCAGTGAAGTGAAGGACAGCTATGGCTACACCTTC
TRBV7-8,-,TRBJ1-2,-,CASGGTSTAYGYTF,TGTGCCAGCGGGGGCACGAGCACGGCCTATGGCTACACCTTC
TRBV15,-,TRBJ1-5,TRBD1,CATSTDRDPYQPQHF,TGTGCCACCAGCACTGACAGGGATCCTTATCAGCCCCAGCATTTT
TRBV7-9,-,TRBJ2-5,TRBD1,CASSWDREQETQYF,TGTGCCAGCAGCTGGGACAGGGAGCAGGAGACCCAGTACTTC
TRBV7-9,-,TRBJ2-7,-,CASSFFDGPSSYEQYF,TGTGCCAGCAGCTTTTTCGACGGACCAAGCTCCTACGAGCAGTACTTC
TRBV7-9,-,TRBJ1-2,-,CASSLVGAAGYTF,TGTGCCAGCAGCTTAGTTGGGGCGGCTGGCTACACCTTC
TRBV7-9,-,TRBJ2-7,TRBD1,CASSSSDKDRGFYEQYF,TGTGCCAGCAGCTCCAGCGATAAGGACAGGGGGTTTTACGAGCAGTACTTC
TRBV28,-,TRBJ1-1,TRBD1,CASSLDDRGEF,TGTGCCAGCAGCCTAGACGACAGGGGGGAGTTT
TRBV5-4,-,TRBJ2-1,TRBD2,CASSLVSGRSYNEQFF,TGTGCCAGCAGCTTGGTGAGCGGGAGGTCCTACAATGAGCAGTTCTTC
TRBV7-9,-,TRBJ2-5,-,CASSTQTSWETQYF,TGTGCCAGCAGCACTCAGACTAGTTGGGAGACCCAGTACTTC
TRBV29-1,-,TRBJ2-1,TRBD2,CSVPGWVAGGDNEQFF,TGCAGCGTCCCCGGGTGGGTAGCGGGAGGGGACAATGAGCAGTTCTTC
TRBV13,-,TRBJ2-2,-,CASTEGRAPNTGELFF,TGTGCCAGCACCGAGGGCAGGGCCCCTAACACCGGGGAGCTGTTTTTT
TRBV28,-,TRBJ1-1,-,CASSLFRDTEAFF,TGTGCCAGCAGTTTATTTCGGGACACTGAAGCTTTCTTT
TRBV9,-,TRBJ2-7,-,CASSASEGTGWEQYF,TGTGCCAGCAGCGCCTCCGAGGGGACTGGGTGGGAGCAGTACTTC
TRBV6-1,-,TRBJ2-3,TRBD2,CASSAPGREEDTQYF,TGTGCCAGCAGTGCACCTGGGCGGGAGGAAGATACGCAGTATTTT
TRBV27,-,TRBJ2-3,TRBD2,CASSFASGHTDTQYF,TGTGCCAGCAGTTTCGCTAGCGGACACACAGATACGCAGTATTTT